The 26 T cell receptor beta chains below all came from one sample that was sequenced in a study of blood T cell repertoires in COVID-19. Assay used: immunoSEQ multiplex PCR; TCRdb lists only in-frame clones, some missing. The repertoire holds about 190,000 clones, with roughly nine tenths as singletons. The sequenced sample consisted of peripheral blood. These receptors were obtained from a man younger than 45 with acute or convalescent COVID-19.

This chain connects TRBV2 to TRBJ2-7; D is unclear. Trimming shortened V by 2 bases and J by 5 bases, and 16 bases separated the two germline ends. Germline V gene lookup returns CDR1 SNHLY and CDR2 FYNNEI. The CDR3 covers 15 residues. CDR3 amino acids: CASSEWSGEQNEQYF. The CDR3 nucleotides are TGTGCCAGCAGTGAATGGTCAGGTGAGCAGAACGAGCAGTACTTC.

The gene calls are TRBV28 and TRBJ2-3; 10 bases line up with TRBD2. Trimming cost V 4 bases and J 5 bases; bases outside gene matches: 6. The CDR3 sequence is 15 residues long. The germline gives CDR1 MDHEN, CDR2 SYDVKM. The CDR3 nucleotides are TGTGCCAGCAGTTCCCCTACTAGCGGGGTAGATACGCAGTATTTT. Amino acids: CASSSPTSGVDTQYF.

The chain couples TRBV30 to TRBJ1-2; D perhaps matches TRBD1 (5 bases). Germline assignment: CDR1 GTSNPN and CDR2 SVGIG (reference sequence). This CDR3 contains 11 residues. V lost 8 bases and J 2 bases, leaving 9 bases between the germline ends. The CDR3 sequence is CARQGNYGYTF. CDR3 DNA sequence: TGTGCCCGCCAGGGAAACTATGGCTACACCTTC.

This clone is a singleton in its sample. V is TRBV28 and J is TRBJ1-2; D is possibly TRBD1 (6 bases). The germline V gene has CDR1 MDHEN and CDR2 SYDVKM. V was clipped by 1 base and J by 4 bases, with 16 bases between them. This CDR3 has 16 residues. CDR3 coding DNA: TGTGCCAGCAGTTTATCGCAAAGGGGGTATTTCTATGGCTACACCTTC. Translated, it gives CASSLSQRGYFYGYTF.

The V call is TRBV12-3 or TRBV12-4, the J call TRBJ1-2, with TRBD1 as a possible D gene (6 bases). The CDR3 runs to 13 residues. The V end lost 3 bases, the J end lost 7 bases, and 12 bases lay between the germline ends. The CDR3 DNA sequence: TGTGCCAGCAGTTTTCAGGGGTTAAGTGGCTACACCTTC. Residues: CASSFQGLSGYTF.

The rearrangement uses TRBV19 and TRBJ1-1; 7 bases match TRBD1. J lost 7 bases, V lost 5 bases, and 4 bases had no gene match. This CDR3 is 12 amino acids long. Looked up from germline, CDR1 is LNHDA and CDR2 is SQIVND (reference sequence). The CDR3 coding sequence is TGTGCCAGTAGTTCAAGACAGGGTGAAGCTTTCTTT. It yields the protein CASSSRQGEAFF.

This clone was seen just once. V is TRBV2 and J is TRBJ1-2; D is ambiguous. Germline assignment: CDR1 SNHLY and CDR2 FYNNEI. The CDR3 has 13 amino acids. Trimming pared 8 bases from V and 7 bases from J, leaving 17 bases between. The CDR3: CASSDGGSGGYTF. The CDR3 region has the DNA TGTGCCAGCTCGGACGGAGGTTCTGGTGGCTACACCTTC.

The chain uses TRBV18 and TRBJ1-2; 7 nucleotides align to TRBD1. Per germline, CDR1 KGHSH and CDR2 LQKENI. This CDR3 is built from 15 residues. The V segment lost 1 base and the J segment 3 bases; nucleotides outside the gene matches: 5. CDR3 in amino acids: CASSPQGAKDYGYTF. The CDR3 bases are TGTGCCAGCTCACCACAGGGGGCGAAGGACTATGGCTACACCTTC.

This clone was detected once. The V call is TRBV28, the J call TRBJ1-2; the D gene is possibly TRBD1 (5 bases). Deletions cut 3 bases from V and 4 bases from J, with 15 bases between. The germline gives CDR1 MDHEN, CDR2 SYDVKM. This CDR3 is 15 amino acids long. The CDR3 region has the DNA TGTGCCAGCAGTTTCCGGGGGGTCTTGCGCTATGGCTACACCTTC. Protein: CASSFRGVLRYGYTF.

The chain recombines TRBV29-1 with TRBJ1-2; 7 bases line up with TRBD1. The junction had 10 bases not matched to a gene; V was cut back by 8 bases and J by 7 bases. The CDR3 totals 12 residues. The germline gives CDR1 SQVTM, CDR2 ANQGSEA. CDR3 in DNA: TGCAGCCTTGGACAGGAAGGTTCTGGCTACACCTTC. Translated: CSLGQEGSGYTF.

CDR3 DNA: TGCGCCAGCAGCTTTCGGGATACTGAAGCTTTCTTT. This translates into CASSFRDTEAFF. The rearrangement joins TRBV5-1 to TRBJ1-1; D unclear. Trimming shortened V by 2 bases and J by 5 bases, and 7 bases separated the two germline ends. Germline values: CDR1 SGHRS, CDR2 YFSETQ. This CDR3 is 12 amino acids long.

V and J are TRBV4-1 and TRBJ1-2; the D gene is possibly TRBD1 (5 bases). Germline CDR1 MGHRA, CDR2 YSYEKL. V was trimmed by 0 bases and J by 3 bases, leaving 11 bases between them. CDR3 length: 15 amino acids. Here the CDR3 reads CASSQETVSHYGYTF. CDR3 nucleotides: TGCGCCAGCAGCCAAGAGACAGTTTCACACTATGGCTACACCTTC.

The CDR3 region is CASRTRQGSGNQPQHF. The CDR3 coding sequence is TGTGCCAGCAGGACGCGACAGGGATCGGGCAATCAGCCCCAGCATTTT. The gene calls are TRBV28 and TRBJ1-5; 7 positions agree with TRBD1. Germline trimming cut 6 bases from V and 2 bases from J; bases unmatched to any gene: 10. The CDR3 spans 16 residues. The germline V gene encodes CDR1 MDHEN and CDR2 SYDVKM. Looking up the rest from reference TRBV28 and TRBJ1-5 gives the full variable domain: DVKVTQSSRYLVKRTGEKVFLECVQDMDHENMFWYRQDPGLGLRLIYFSYDVKMKEKGDIPEGYSVSREKKERFSLILESASTNQTSMYLCASRTRQGSGNQPQHFGDGTRLSIL.

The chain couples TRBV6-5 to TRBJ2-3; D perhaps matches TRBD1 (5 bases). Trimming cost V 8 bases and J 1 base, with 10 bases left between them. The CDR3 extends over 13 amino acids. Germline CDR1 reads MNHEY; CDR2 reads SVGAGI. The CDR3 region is CASARDGTDTQYF. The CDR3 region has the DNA TGTGCCAGCGCCAGGGATGGCACAGATACGCAGTATTTT.

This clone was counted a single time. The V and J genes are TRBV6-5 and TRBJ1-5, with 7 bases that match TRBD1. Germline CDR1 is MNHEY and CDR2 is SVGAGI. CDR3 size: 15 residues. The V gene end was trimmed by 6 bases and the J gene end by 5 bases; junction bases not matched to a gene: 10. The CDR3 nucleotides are TGTGCCAGCAGCTTCTTTCAGGGGGGTGATCAGCCCCAGCATTTT. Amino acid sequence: CASSFFQGGDQPQHF.

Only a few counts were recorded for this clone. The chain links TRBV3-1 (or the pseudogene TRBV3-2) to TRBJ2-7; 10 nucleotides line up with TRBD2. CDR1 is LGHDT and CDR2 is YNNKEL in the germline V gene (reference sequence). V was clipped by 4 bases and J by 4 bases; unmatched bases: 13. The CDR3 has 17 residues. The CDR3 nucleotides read TGTGCCAGCAGCCCCGGTCGTATAGCGGGAGGCAGTTACGAGCAGTACTTC. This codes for CASSPGRIAGGSYEQYF.

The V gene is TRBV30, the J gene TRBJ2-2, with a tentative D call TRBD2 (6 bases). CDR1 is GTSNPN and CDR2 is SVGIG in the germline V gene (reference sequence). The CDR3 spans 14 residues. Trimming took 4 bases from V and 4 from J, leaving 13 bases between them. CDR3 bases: TGTGCCTGGACCCGGGAGCTCATCACCGGGGAGCTGTTTTTT. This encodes CAWTRELITGELFF. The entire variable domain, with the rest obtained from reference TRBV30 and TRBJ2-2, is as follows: SQTIHQWPATLVQPVGSPLSLECTVEGTSNPNLYWYRQAAGRGLQLLFYSVGIGQISSEVPQNLSASRPQDRQFILSSKKLLLSDSGFYLCAWTRELITGELFFGEGSRLTVL.

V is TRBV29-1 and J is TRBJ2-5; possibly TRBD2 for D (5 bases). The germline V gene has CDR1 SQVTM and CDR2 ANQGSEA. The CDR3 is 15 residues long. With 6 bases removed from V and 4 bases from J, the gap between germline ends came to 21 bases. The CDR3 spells CSVDGLGLRPETQYF. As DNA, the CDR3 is TGCAGCGTCGATGGGTTAGGACTCCGACCAGAGACCCAGTACTTC.

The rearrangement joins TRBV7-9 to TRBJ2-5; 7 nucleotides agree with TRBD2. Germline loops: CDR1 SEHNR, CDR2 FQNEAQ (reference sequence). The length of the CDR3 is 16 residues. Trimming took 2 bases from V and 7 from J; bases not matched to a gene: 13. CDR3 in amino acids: CASSLQTLARGGTQYF. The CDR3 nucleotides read TGTGCCAGCAGCTTACAGACACTAGCGCGCGGGGGGACCCAGTACTTC.

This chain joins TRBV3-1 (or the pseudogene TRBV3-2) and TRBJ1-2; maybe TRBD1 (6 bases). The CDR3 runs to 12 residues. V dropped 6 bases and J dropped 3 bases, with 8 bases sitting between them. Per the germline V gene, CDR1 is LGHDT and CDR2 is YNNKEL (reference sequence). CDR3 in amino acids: CASRQGYYGYTF. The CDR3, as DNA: TGTGCCAGCAGACAGGGTTACTATGGCTACACCTTC.

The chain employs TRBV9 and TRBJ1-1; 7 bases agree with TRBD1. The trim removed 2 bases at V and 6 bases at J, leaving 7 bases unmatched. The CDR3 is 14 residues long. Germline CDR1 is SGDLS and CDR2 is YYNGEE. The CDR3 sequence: CASSVLNRGSEAFF. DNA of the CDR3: TGTGCCAGCAGCGTTCTAAACAGGGGTTCTGAAGCTTTCTTT.

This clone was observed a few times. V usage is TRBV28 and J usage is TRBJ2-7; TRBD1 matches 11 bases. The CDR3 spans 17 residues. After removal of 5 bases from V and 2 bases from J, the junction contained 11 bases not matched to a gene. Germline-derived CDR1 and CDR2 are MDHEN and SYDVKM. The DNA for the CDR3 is TGTGCCAGCAGTCCTTGGACAGGGGGCCGTAGAACCTACGAGCAGTACTTC. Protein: CASSPWTGGRRTYEQYF.

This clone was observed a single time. CDR3 nucleotides: TGTGCCAGCAGCAAACAGGGTCAGGGGGCGATAAGGGCCAAAAACATTCAGTACTTC. This codes for CASSKQGQGAIRAKNIQYF. V usage is TRBV21-1 and J usage is TRBJ2-4; the table's D call, TRBD1, was not checked against the DNA. TRBV21-1 is termed a pseudogene. The CDR3 sequence is 19 residues long.

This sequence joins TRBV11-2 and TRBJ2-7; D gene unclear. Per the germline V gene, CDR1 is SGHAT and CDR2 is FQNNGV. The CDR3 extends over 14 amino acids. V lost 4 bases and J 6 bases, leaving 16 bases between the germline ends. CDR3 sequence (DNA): TGTGCCAGCAGCTACAGCAGGTGGGCAGGCGAGCAGTACTTC. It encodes CASSYSRWAGEQYF. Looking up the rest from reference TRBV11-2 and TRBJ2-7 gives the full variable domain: EAGVAQSPRYKIIEKRQSVAFWCNPISGHATLYWYQQILGQGPKLLIQFQNNGVVDDSQLPKDRFSAERLKGVDSTLKIQPAKLEDSAVYLCASSYSRWAGEQYFGPGTRLTVT.

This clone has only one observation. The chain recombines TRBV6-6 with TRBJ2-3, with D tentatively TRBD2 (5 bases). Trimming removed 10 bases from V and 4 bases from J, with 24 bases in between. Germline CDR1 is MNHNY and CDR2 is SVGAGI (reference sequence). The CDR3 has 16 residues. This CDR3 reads CATIGRARAGPDTQYF. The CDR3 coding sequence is TGTGCCACCATTGGGCGGGCCCGGGCCGGCCCAGATACGCAGTATTTT.

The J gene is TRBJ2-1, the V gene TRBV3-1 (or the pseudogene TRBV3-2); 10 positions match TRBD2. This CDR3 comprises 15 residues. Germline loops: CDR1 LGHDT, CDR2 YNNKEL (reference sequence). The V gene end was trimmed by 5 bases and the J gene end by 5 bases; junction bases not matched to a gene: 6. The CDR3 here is CASSGRLAGHNEQFF. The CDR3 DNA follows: TGTGCCAGCAGCGGGCGACTAGCGGGCCACAATGAGCAGTTCTTC.